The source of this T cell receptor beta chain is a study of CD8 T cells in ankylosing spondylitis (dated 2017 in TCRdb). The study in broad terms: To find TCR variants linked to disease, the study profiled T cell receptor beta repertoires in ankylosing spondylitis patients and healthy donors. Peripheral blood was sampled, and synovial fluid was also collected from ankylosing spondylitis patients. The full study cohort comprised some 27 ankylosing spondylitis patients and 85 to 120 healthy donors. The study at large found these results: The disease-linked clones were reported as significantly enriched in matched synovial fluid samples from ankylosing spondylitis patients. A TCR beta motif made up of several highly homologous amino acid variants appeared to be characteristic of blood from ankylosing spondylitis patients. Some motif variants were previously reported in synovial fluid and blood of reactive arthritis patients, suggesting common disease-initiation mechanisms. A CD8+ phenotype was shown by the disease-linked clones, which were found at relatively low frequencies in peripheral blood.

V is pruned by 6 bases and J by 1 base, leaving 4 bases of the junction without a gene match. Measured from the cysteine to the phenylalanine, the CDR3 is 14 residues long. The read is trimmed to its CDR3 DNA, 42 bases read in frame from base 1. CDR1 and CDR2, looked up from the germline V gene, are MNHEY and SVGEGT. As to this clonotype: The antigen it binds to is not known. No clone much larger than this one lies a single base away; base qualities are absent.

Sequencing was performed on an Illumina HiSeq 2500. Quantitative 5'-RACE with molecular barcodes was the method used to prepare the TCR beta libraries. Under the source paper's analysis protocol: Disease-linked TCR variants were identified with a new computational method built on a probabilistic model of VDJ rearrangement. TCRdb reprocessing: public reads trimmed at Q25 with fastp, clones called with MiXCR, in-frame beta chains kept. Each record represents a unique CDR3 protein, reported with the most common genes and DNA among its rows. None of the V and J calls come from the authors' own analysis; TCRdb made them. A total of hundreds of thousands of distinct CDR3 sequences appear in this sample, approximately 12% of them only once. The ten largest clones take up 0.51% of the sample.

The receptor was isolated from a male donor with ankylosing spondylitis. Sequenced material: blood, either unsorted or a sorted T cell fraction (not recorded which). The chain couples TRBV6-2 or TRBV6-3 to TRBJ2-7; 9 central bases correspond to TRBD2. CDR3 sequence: CASRDSGGSYEQYF. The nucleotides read TGTGCCAGCAGAGATAGCGGGGGATCCTACGAGCAGTACTTC.